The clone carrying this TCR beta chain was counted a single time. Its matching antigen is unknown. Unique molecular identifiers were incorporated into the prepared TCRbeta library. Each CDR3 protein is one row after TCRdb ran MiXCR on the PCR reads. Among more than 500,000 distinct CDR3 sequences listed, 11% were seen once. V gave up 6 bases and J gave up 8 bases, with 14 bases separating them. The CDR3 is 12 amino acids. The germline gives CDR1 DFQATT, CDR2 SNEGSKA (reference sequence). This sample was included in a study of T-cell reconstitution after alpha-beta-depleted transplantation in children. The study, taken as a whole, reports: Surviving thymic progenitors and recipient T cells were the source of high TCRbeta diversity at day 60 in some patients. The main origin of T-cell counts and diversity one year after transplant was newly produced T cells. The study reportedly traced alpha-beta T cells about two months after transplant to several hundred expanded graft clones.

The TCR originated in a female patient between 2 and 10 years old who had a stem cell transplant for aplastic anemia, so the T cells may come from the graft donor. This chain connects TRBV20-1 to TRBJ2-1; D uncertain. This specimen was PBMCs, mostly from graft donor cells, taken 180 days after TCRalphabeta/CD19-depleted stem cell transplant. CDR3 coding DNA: TGCAGTGCGTCCCCGTATAAAGATGAGCAGTTCTTC. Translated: CSASPYKDEQFF.